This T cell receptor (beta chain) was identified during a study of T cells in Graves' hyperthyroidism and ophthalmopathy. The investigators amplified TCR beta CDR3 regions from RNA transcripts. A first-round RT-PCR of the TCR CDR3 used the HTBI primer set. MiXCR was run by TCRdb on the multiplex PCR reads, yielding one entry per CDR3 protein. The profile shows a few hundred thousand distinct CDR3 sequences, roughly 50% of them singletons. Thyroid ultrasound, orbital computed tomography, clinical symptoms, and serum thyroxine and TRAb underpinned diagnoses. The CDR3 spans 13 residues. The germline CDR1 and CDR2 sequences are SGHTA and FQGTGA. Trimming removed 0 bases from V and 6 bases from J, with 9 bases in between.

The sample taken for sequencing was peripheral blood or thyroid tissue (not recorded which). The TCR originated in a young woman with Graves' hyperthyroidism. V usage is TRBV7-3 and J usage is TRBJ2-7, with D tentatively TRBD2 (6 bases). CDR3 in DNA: TGTGCCAGCAGCTTAACGTTGGAGGGCGAGCAGTACTTC. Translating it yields CASSLTLEGEQYF.